This entry lists 20 T cell receptor beta chains sequenced from one sample in a study of cytomegalovirus exposure and HLA in healthy donors. The PCR used 60 Vbeta and 13 Jbeta primers. The protocol was immunoSEQ multiplex PCR, while the TCRdb copy is restricted to in-frame clones and leaves out a portion. The table counts roughly 41,000 clones; roughly 0.99% lies in the top ten. The specimen sequenced was PBMCs. Receptor source: a woman in her forties in good health and CMV-seronegative.

V is TRBV7-9 and J is TRBJ2-7; 9 bases are a match to TRBD2. CDR1 SEHNR and CDR2 FQNEAQ come from the germline V gene (reference sequence). With V trimmed by 5 bases and J by 3 bases, 5 bases remained unmatched. The CDR3 consists of 14 residues. The CDR3 coding sequence is TGTGCCAGCAGCCCCTTAGCGGGAGTCTACGAGCAGTACTTC. Translation: CASSPLAGVYEQYF.

The CDR3 reads CASGPSSVYEQYF. The CDR3, as DNA: TGTGCCAGCGGCCCCTCTAGTGTCTACGAGCAGTACTTC. J is TRBJ2-7 and V is TRBV25-1; D ambiguous. Trimming took off 8 bases at V and 3 bases at J, with 14 bases between the two ends. This CDR3 has 13 amino acids. The V gene's germline CDR1 is MGHDK and CDR2 SYGVNS.

The V call is TRBV4-3, the J call TRBJ2-7; D is possibly TRBD2 (5 bases). Per the germline V gene, CDR1 is LGHNA and CDR2 is YSLEER. The CDR3 totals 16 residues. With 0 bases removed from V and 0 bases from J, the gap between germline ends came to 12 bases. DNA for the CDR3: TGCGCCAGCAGCCAAGATAGAAGCGGTAGCTCCTACGAGCAGTACTTC. Amino acid sequence: CASSQDRSGSSYEQYF.

This sequence joins TRBV4-3 and TRBJ2-7; D call uncertain. From germline, CDR1 is LGHNA and CDR2 YSLEER. CDR3 length equals 13 residues. Trimming removed 1 base from V and 3 bases from J, with 7 bases in between. The CDR3 loop reads CASSQAQNYEQYF. CDR3 DNA sequence: TGCGCCAGCAGCCAAGCACAGAACTACGAGCAGTACTTC.

A word on this clone: This sample includes further DNA sequences coding for the same CDR3. The CDR3 sequence: CASSFSGSPYEQYF. Here the CDR3 DNA reads TGTGCCAGCAGCTTCAGCGGGAGCCCCTACGAGCAGTACTTC. V and J are TRBV7-9 and TRBJ2-7; 8 bases align to TRBD2. Germline loops: CDR1 SEHNR, CDR2 FQNEAQ (reference sequence). V was clipped by 3 bases and J by 2 bases; unmatched bases: 3. The CDR3 consists of 14 residues. Using reference TRBV7-9 and TRBJ2-7 for the parts outside the CDR3, the full variable domain is DTGVSQNPRHKITKRGQNVTFRCDPISEHNRLYWYRQTLGQGPEFLTYFQNEAQLEKSRLLSDRFSAERPKGSFSTLEIQRTEQGDSAMYLCASSFSGSPYEQYFGPGTRLTVT.

Concerning this clone: The junction differs from germline at one of its ends, possibly a read error. The chain employs TRBV4-3 and TRBJ2-7; tentative D call: TRBD2 (5 bases). Germline lookup yields CDR1 LGHNA and CDR2 YSLEER. The CDR3 runs to 14 residues. The chain's CDR3 is CASSQDPSSHEQYF. CDR3 bases: TGCGCCAGCAGCCAAGATCCTAGCTCCCACGAGCAGTACTTC.

This chain uses TRBV10-3 with TRBJ2-1, with 10 bases fitting TRBD2. Germline V CDR1 and CDR2: ENHRY, SYGVKD. Losses at the gene ends were 5 bases for V and 3 bases for J; bases not matched to a gene: 4. The CDR3 length is 15 residues. The CDR3, as DNA: TGTGCCATCAGTACCGGGACTAGCGTCTACAATGAGCAGTTCTTC. Translation: CAISTGTSVYNEQFF.

J is TRBJ1-5 and V is TRBV7-8, with a tentative D call TRBD1 (6 bases). This CDR3 contains 14 residues. The V end was cut by 5 bases, the J end by 5 bases, with 13 bases between. Germline CDR1 SGHVS, CDR2 FQNEAQ. The CDR3: CASSPTGPDQPQHF. The DNA of the CDR3 is TGTGCCAGCAGCCCCACAGGGCCCGATCAGCCCCAGCATTTT. Supplemented by reference TRBV7-8 and TRBJ1-5, the full variable domain reads GAGVSQSPRYKVAKRGQDVALRCDPISGHVSLFWYQQALGQGPEFLTYFQNEAQLDKSGLPSDRFFAERPEGSVSTLKIQRTQQEDSAVYLCASSPTGPDQPQHFGDGTRLSIL.

The CDR3 DNA reads as TGCAGCGTTGAAGCGAGGGGGACAGGGACTCACAATGAGCAGTTCTTC. It translates to CSVEARGTGTHNEQFF. The chain combines TRBV29-1 with TRBJ2-1; 9 positions match TRBD1. V lost 1 base, J lost 5 bases, and 9 bases stayed unmatched. There are 16 residues in the CDR3. CDR1 is SQVTM and CDR2 is ANQGSEA in the germline V gene.

This sequence joins TRBV5-8 and TRBJ2-3, with D tentatively TRBD1 (7 bases). CDR1 is SGHTS, CDR2 YDEGEE, per germline. V lost 0 bases and J 5 bases, leaving 13 bases between the germline ends. There are 15 residues in the CDR3. The CDR3 sequence: CASSLVAGGIDTQYF. DNA of the CDR3: TGTGCCAGCAGCTTGGTGGCAGGGGGGATAGATACGCAGTATTTT.

The chain uses TRBV5-6 and TRBJ1-1, with 8 bases matching TRBD1. This CDR3 spans 12 amino acids. With 3 bases clipped from V and 10 bases from J, the junction kept 5 bases outside the gene matches. CDR1 is SGHDT and CDR2 is YYEEEE in the germline V gene. This CDR3 is CASSSTGGGAFF. DNA for the CDR3: TGTGCCAGCAGCTCCACAGGGGGTGGAGCTTTCTTT. Combining the CDR3 with reference TRBV5-6 and TRBJ1-1 gives the whole variable domain DAGVTQSPTHLIKTRGQQVTLRCSPKSGHDTVSWYQQALGQGPQFIFQYYEEEERQRGNFPDRFSGHQFPNYSSELNVNALLLGDSALYLCASSSTGGGAFFGQGTRLTVV.

The chain carries TRBV18 and TRBJ2-1; the D gene is possibly TRBD1 (6 bases). Trimming cost V 3 bases and J 5 bases, with 14 bases left between them. Looked up from germline, CDR1 is KGHSH and CDR2 is LQKENI. The CDR3 loop spans 15 amino acids. DNA for the CDR3: TGTGCCAGCTCACCCGTACCCGGGACAAACAATGAGCAGTTCTTC. Residues: CASSPVPGTNNEQFF.

The J gene is TRBJ2-3, the V gene TRBV5-1; D possibly corresponds to TRBD2 (6 bases). V shed 4 bases and J shed 6 bases, with 18 bases lying between them. The CDR3 length is 15 residues. Germline CDR1 reads SGHRS; CDR2 reads YFSETQ. CDR3 in amino acids: CASSPIWRAGDTQYF. DNA for the CDR3: TGCGCCAGCAGCCCCATATGGAGGGCCGGTGATACGCAGTATTTT. Supplemented by reference TRBV5-1 and TRBJ2-3, the full variable domain reads KAGVTQTPRYLIKTRGQQVTLSCSPISGHRSVSWYQQTPGQGLQFLFEYFSETQRNKGNFPGRFSGRQFSNSRSEMNVSTLELGDSALYLCASSPIWRAGDTQYFGPGTRLTVL.

The chain combines TRBV18 with TRBJ2-1; tentative D call: TRBD1 (6 bases). The V end was cut by 1 base, the J end by 5 bases, with 12 bases between. From germline, CDR1 is KGHSH and CDR2 LQKENI. The CDR3 consists of 15 residues. CDR3 nucleotides: TGTGCCAGCTCACCACGCCCGGACAGAGACAATGAGCAGTTCTTC. Its protein product is CASSPRPDRDNEQFF.

The V call is TRBV30, the J call TRBJ1-4, with 9 bases identical to TRBD1. With V trimmed by 3 bases and J by 7 bases, 6 bases remained unmatched. Germline CDR1 reads GTSNPN; CDR2 reads SVGIG (reference sequence). CDR3 length equals 14 residues. The CDR3 bases are TGTGCCTGGAGGACAGGGGGTCGGGGTGAAAAACTGTTTTTT. It encodes CAWRTGGRGEKLFF.

The chain couples TRBV2 to TRBJ1-5; D is uncertain. Germline V gives CDR1 SNHLY, CDR2 FYNNEI. This CDR3 spans 14 amino acids. Trimming left V 6 bases short and J 5 bases short, with 14 bases between. The CDR3 loop is CASRKAEDDQPQHF. As DNA, the CDR3 is TGTGCCAGCAGAAAGGCGGAAGACGATCAGCCCCAGCATTTT. Drawing the rest from reference TRBV2 and TRBJ1-5, the complete variable domain is EPEVTQTPSHQVTQMGQEVILRCVPISNHLYFYWYRQILGQKVEFLVSFYNNEISEKSEIFDDQFSVERPDGSNFTLKIRSTKLEDSAMYFCASRKAEDDQPQHFGDGTRLSIL.

V and J are TRBV5-4 and TRBJ2-1; D perhaps matches TRBD2 (5 bases). The CDR3 contains 14 residues. Trimming took off 2 bases at V and 9 bases at J, with 15 bases between the two ends. CDR1 SGHNT and CDR2 YYREEE come from the germline V gene (reference sequence). The CDR3 spells CASSLSYRAGEQFF. CDR3 bases: TGTGCCAGCAGCTTAAGTTATCGGGCGGGTGAGCAGTTCTTC. The full variable domain, with the rest looked up from reference TRBV5-4 and TRBJ2-1, is ETGVTQSPTHLIKTRGQQVTLRCSSQSGHNTVSWYQQALGQGPQFIFQYYREEENGRGNFPPRFSGLQFPNYSSELNVNALELDDSALYLCASSLSYRAGEQFFGPGTRLTVL.

The chain uses TRBV18 and TRBJ2-7, with 8 bases aligning to TRBD2. Germline lookup yields CDR1 KGHSH and CDR2 LQKENI. This CDR3 is built from 15 residues. The J segment lost 2 bases and the V segment lost 0 bases, leaving 3 bases of the junction unmatched. CDR3: CASSPPGREAYEQYF. The CDR3 nucleotides read TGTGCCAGCTCACCACCGGGGCGGGAGGCCTACGAGCAGTACTTC. The variable domain in full, completed from reference TRBV18 and TRBJ2-7, reads NAGVMQNPRHLVRRRGQEARLRCSPMKGHSHVYWYRQLPEEGLKFMVYLQKENIIDESGMPKERFSAEFPKEGPSILRIQQVVRGDSAAYFCASSPPGREAYEQYFGPGTRLTVT.

The CDR3 region has the DNA TGTGCCAGCAGCTCCGGAGGAGGAATTCAGCCCCAGCATTTT. It specifies CASSSGGGIQPQHF. The gene calls are TRBV28 and TRBJ1-5; D unclear. Germline V CDR1 and CDR2: MDHEN, SYDVKM. With 6 bases removed from V and 6 bases from J, the gap between germline ends came to 15 bases. The CDR3 sequence is 14 residues long. The full variable domain, its missing parts supplied by reference TRBV28 and TRBJ1-5, is DVKVTQSSRYLVKRTGEKVFLECVQDMDHENMFWYRQDPGLGLRLIYFSYDVKMKEKGDIPEGYSVSREKKERFSLILESASTNQTSMYLCASSSGGGIQPQHFGDGTRLSIL.

The V gene is TRBV6-1, the J gene TRBJ1-2; D gene uncertain. Trimming stripped 3 bases from V and 5 bases from J, with 7 bases between. CDR3 length: 12 amino acids. Germline V gene sequence: CDR1 MNHNS, CDR2 SASEGT. Here the CDR3 reads CASSEGGYGYTF. DNA for the CDR3: TGTGCCAGCAGTGAGGGAGGGTATGGCTACACCTTC.